This T cell receptor (beta chain) came from a study of T cells after yellow fever vaccination. Germline assignment: CDR1 KGHDR and CDR2 SFDVKD. Trimming removed 4 bases at V and 1 base at J, with 15 bases between. This CDR3 has 16 amino acids. Via MiXCR, TCRdb re-called the 5' RACE reads, giving one row per CDR3 protein. The data contain some 96,000 distinct CDR3 sequences, approximately 9% of them singletons. Study-wide findings and caveats: In FACS-sorted repertoires, abundant clonotypes from the bulk population could appear as contaminants.

V usage is TRBV24-1 and J usage is TRBJ2-5; D is possibly TRBD1 or TRBD2 (6 bases each). The clonotype comes from a man aged 18-30 years who received the YFV17D yellow fever vaccine. Sequenced material: CD8+ T cells not binding an NS4B(214-222) dextramer, sorted from PBMCs, taken less than 16 days after the first yellow fever vaccination. The chain's CDR3 is CATSDPTGAAQETQYF. CDR3 DNA sequence: TGTGCCACCAGTGACCCTACGGGGGCGGCCCAAGAGACCCAGTACTTC.